This record covers a single TCR beta chain. Its antigen is not identified. The source of the sample is a study of cytomegalovirus exposure and HLA in healthy donors. PCR involved 60 Vbeta and 13 Jbeta primers. Sequenced by immunoSEQ multiplex PCR; TCRdb stores in-frame clones only, minus some. Counted here are roughly 130,000 clones, 65% to 90% occurring once; the ten biggest clones make up around 2%. Germline lookup yields CDR1 KGHSH and CDR2 LQKENI. V lost 3 bases, J lost 5 bases, and 7 bases stayed unmatched. The CDR3 spans 15 residues. Study conclusions and caveats: Analyses of presence/absence relied on an assumption of roughly uniform sequencing depth across donors. V- and J-gene trimming of TCR beta was linked (in a later analysis) to a missense DCLRE1C variant.

The sample consisted of PBMCs. The chain is built from TRBV18 and TRBJ2-7; 10 positions match TRBD1. This receptor was obtained from a man between 25 and 39 years old in good health and CMV-seronegative. CDR3 loop: CASSPPTGGGDEQYF. DNA for the CDR3: TGTGCCAGCTCACCCCCGACAGGGGGCGGCGACGAGCAGTACTTC.